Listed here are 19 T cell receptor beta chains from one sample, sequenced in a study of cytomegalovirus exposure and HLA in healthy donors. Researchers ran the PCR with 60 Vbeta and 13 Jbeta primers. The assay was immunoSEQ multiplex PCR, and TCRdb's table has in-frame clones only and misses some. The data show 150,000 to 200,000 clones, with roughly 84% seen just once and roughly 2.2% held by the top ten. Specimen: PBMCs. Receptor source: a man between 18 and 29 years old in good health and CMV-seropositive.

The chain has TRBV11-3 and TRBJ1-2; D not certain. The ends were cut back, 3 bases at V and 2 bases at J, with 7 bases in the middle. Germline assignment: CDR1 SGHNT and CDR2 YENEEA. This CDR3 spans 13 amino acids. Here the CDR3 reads CASSFGENYGYTF. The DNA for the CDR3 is TGTGCCAGCAGCTTCGGAGAAAACTATGGCTACACCTTC.

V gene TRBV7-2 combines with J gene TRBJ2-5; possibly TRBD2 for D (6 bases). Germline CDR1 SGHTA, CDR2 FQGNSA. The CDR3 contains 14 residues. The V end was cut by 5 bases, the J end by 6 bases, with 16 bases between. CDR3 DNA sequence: TGTGCCAGCAGCCCCGGTCACGGGGGAAAGACCCAGTACTTC. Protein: CASSPGHGGKTQYF.

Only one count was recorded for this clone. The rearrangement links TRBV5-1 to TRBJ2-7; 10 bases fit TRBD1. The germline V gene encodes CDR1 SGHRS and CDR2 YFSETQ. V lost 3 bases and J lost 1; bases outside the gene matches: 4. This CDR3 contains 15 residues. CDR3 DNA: TGCGCCAGCAGCTCCTGGACAGGGGGATCCTACGAGCAGTACTTC. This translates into CASSSWTGGSYEQYF.

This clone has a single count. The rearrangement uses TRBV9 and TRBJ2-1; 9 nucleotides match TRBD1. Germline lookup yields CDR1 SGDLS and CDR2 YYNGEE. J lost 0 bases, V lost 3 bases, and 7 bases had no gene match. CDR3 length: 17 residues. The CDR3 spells CASSAGQGKSSYNEQFF. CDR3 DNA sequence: TGTGCCAGCAGCGCTGGACAGGGGAAGAGCTCCTACAATGAGCAGTTCTTC.

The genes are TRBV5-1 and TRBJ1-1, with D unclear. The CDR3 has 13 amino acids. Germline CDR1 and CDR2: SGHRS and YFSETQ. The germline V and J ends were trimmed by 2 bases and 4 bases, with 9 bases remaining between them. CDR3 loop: CASSFTLSTEAFF. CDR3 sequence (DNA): TGCGCCAGCAGCTTTACCCTGAGCACTGAAGCTTTCTTT.

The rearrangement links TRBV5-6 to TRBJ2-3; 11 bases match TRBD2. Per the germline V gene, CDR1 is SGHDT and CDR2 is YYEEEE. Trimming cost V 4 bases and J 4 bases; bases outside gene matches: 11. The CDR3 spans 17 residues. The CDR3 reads CASSASLIAGGPDTQYF. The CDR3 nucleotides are TGTGCCAGCAGCGCCTCCCTAATAGCGGGGGGGCCAGATACGCAGTATTTT.

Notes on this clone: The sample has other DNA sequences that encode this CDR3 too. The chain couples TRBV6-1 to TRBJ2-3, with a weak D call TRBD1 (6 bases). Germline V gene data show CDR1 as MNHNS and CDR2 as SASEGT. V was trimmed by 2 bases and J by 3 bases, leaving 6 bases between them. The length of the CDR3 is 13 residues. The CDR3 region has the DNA TGTGCCAGCAGTGAACAGGGGACAGATACGCAGTATTTT. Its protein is CASSEQGTDTQYF.

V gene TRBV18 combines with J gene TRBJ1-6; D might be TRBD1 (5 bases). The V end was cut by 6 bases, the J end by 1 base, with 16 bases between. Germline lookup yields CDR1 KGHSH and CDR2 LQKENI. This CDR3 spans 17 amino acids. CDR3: CASSPFGEGSYNSPLHF. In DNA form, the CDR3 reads TGTGCCAGCTCCCCTTTTGGGGAGGGGTCCTATAATTCACCCCTCCACTTT.

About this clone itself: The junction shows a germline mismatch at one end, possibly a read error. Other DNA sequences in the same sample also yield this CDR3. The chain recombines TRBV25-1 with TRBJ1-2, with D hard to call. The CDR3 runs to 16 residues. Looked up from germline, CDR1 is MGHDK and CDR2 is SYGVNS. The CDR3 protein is CASSELGRELGYGYTF. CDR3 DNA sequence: TGTGCCAGCAGCGAATTGGGCCGGGAATTGGGGTATGGCTACACCTTC.

CDR3 DNA: TGTGCCAGCAGCCCGCGCAGGGGGCTTGAAGCTTTCTTT. The encoded protein is CASSPRRGLEAFF. The chain employs TRBV7-8 and TRBJ1-1; TRBD1 matches at 8 bases. Trimming took 5 bases from V and 7 from J; bases not matched to a gene: 6. CDR1 is SGHVS, CDR2 FQNEAQ, per germline. This CDR3 has 13 amino acids.

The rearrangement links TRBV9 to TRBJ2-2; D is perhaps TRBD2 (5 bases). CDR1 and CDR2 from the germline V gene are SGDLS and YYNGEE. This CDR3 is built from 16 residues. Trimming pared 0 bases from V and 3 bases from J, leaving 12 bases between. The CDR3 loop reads CASSVGGRRDTGELFF. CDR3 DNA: TGTGCCAGCAGCGTAGGCGGTCGGCGGGACACCGGGGAGCTGTTTTTT.

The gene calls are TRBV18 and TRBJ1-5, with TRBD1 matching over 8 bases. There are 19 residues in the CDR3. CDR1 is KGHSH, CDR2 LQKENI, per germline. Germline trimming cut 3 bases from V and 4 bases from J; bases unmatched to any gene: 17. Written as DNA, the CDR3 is TGTGCCAGCTCACCTGCCGGGACAGGACGTGGCGTGGGGAATCAGCCCCAGCATTTT. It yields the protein CASSPAGTGRGVGNQPQHF.

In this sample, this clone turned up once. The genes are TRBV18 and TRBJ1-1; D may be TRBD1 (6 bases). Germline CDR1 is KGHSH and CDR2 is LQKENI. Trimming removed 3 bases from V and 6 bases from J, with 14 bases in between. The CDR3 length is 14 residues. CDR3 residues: CASSPLGGRAEAFF. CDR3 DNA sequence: TGTGCCAGCTCACCCCTCGGGGGGCGGGCTGAAGCTTTCTTT.

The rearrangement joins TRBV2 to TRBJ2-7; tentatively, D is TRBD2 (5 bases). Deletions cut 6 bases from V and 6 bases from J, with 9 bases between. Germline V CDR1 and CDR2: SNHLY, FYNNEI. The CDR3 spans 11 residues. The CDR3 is CASSPGGEQYF. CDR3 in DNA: TGTGCCAGCAGCCCAGGAGGCGAGCAGTACTTC.

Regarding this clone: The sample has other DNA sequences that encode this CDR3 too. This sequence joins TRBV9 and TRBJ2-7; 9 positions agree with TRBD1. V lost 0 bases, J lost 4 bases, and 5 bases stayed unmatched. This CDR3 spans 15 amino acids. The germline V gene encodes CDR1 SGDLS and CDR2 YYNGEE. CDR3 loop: CASSVGGTGPYEQYF. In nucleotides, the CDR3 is TGTGCCAGCAGCGTAGGTGGGACAGGGCCATACGAGCAGTACTTC.

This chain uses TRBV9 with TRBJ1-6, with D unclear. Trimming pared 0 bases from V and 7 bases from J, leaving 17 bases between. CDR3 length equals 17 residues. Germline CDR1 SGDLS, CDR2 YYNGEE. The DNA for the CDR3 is TGTGCCAGCAGCGTAGATCCCGGGGTCGCTGGGAATTCACCCCTCCACTTT. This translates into CASSVDPGVAGNSPLHF.

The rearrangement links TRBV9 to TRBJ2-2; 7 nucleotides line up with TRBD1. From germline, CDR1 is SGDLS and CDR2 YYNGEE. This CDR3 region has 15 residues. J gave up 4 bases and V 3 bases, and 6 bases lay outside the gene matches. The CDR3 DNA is TGTGCCAGCAGCGCGACGACAGGGACCACCGGGGAGCTGTTTTTT. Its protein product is CASSATTGTTGELFF.

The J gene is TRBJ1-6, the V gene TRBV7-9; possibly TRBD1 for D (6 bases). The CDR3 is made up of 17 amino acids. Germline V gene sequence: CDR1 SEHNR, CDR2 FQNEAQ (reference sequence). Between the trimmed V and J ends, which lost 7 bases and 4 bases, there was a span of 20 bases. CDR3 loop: CASNSHRTEPYNSPLHF. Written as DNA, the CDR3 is TGTGCCAGCAACTCCCACCGGACAGAGCCATATAATTCACCCCTCCACTTT.

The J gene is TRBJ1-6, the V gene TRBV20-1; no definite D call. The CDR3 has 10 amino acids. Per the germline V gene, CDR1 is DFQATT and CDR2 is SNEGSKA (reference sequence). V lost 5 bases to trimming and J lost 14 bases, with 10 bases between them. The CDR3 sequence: CSARTESLHF. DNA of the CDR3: TGCAGTGCTCGTACCGAGTCCCTCCACTTT.